A single sample is the source of the 32 T cell receptor beta chains below, sequenced in a study of technical replicates of blood from several donors. TCRdb's table, derived via immunoSEQ multiplex PCR, lists solely in-frame clones and lacks some. The sample contains tens of thousands of clones, about 90% of which appear only once. Sequencing was performed on T cells isolated from PBMCs. All receptors come from a human donor in good health. Some clones in this sample may be carry-over from other donors' samples.

This chain's CDR3 is CAIKTGLSFSGANVLTF. In nucleotides, the CDR3 is TGTGCCATAAAGACAGGTCTGTCTTTTTCTGGGGCCAACGTCCTGACTTTC. This sequence joins TRBV30 and TRBJ2-6, with D perhaps matching TRBD1 (6 bases). The V end lost 8 bases, the J end lost 1 base, and 21 bases lay between the germline ends. This CDR3 comprises 17 residues. Looked up from germline, CDR1 is GTSNPN and CDR2 is SVGIG (reference sequence).

This chain joins TRBV7-2 and TRBJ1-2; possibly TRBD1 for D (5 bases). The length of the CDR3 is 11 residues. Trimming removed 4 bases at V and 10 bases at J, with 10 bases between. The germline V gene encodes CDR1 SGHTA and CDR2 FQGNSA. The CDR3 here is CASSSGGDYTF. In nucleotides, the CDR3 is TGTGCCAGCAGCTCCGGGGGTGACTACACCTTC.

The CDR3 coding sequence is TGTGCCAGCACAACAGCGGGGGACGGCTCCTACGAGCAGTACTTC. This sequence encodes CASTTAGDGSYEQYF. The chain links TRBV5-4 to TRBJ2-7; 8 positions agree with TRBD2. Trimming cost V 6 bases and J 0 bases; bases outside gene matches: 8. Germline-derived CDR1 and CDR2 are SGHNT and YYREEE (reference sequence). The CDR3 runs 15 residues.

V is TRBV19 and J is TRBJ2-7; the D gene is possibly TRBD2 (6 bases). From germline, CDR1 is LNHDA and CDR2 SQIVND (reference sequence). The CDR3 extends over 11 amino acids. CDR3 bases: TGTGCTGGGACTCAACACTACGAGCAGTACTTC. Encoded protein: CAGTQHYEQYF.

The V and J genes are TRBV28 and TRBJ2-7; perhaps TRBD1 as D (6 bases). This CDR3 is built from 13 residues. V was shortened by 5 bases and J by 7 bases, with 15 bases between the two germline ends. CDR1 and CDR2 from the germline V gene are MDHEN and SYDVKM. CDR3 in amino acids: CASSHTGNWEQYF. The CDR3 bases are TGTGCCAGCAGTCATACAGGGAATTGGGAGCAGTACTTC.

The V and J genes are TRBV6-5 and TRBJ2-3; D call uncertain. Between the trimmed V and J ends, which lost 5 bases and 10 bases, there was a span of 13 bases. This CDR3 spans 12 amino acids. Germline V gene lookup returns CDR1 MNHEY and CDR2 SVGAGI. The DNA for the CDR3 is TGTGCCAGCAGTCCCGACACCGCCGCGCAGTATTTT. Protein: CASSPDTAAQYF.

The J gene is TRBJ2-4, the V gene TRBV19, with D possibly being TRBD1 (6 bases). V dropped 1 base and J dropped 9 bases, with 7 bases sitting between them. The CDR3 loop spans 12 amino acids. Germline lookup yields CDR1 LNHDA and CDR2 SQIVND (reference sequence). The CDR3 DNA follows: TGTGCCAGTAGTATAGGAGGGGGCATTCAGTACTTC. Translation: CASSIGGGIQYF.

V and J are TRBV19 and TRBJ2-1, with D perhaps matching TRBD1 (5 bases). The CDR3 runs to 11 residues. Germline V lookup: CDR1 LNHDA, CDR2 SQIVND (reference sequence). Trimming took 8 bases from V and 6 from J, leaving 8 bases between them. CDR3 DNA sequence: TGTGCCAGTGGGGCTTCCAATGAGCAGTTCTTC. Translation gives CASGASNEQFF.

The J gene is TRBJ1-1, the V gene TRBV10-3; the D is unclear. Trimming removed 6 bases from V and 6 bases from J, with 11 bases in between. The V gene's germline CDR1 is ENHRY and CDR2 SYGVKD. The CDR3 has 12 residues. The CDR3 DNA reads TGTGCCATCAGAGAAAGGGAGCCTGAAGCTTTCTTT. Translating gives CAIREREPEAFF.

The genes are TRBV29-1 and TRBJ2-7; D unclear. Germline V gene sequence: CDR1 SQVTM, CDR2 ANQGSEA. The CDR3 sequence is 12 residues long. V was shortened by 0 bases and J by 1 base, with 4 bases between the two germline ends. The CDR3 sequence is CSVEDQSYEQYF. In nucleotides, the CDR3 is TGCAGCGTTGAAGATCAATCCTACGAGCAGTACTTC.

The rearrangement joins TRBV9 to TRBJ2-1, with 9 bases aligning to TRBD2. The V gene's germline CDR1 is SGDLS and CDR2 YYNGEE. Germline trimming cut 4 bases from V and 2 bases from J; bases unmatched to any gene: 7. CDR3 size: 16 residues. The CDR3 coding sequence is TGTGCCAGCAGCCCAGTAGCGGGAGTAACCTACAATGAGCAGTTCTTC. This codes for CASSPVAGVTYNEQFF.

The chain recombines TRBV28 with TRBJ1-4; tentative D call: TRBD1 (5 bases). The ends were cut back, 2 bases at V and 6 bases at J, with 10 bases in the middle. CDR3 length equals 14 residues. Looked up from germline, CDR1 is MDHEN and CDR2 is SYDVKM. Here the CDR3 reads CASSLPGGDEKLFF. The CDR3, as DNA: TGTGCCAGCAGTTTACCGGGGGGAGATGAAAAACTGTTTTTT.

This chain uses TRBV6-5 with TRBJ2-2; 8 bases line up with TRBD2. Germline V lookup: CDR1 MNHEY, CDR2 SVGAGI. The CDR3 is made up of 16 amino acids. Trimming removed 0 bases from V and 5 bases from J; junction bases left unmatched: 5. The CDR3 nucleotides are TGTGCCAGCAGTTACTCAGCGGGAGCCGGGACCGGGGAGCTGTTTTTT. This sequence encodes CASSYSAGAGTGELFF.

V is TRBV7-9 and J is TRBJ2-7; 9 bases line up with TRBD1. The CDR3 covers 15 residues. V lost 5 bases and J lost 3; bases outside the gene matches: 8. The V gene's germline CDR1 is SEHNR and CDR2 FQNEAQ (reference sequence). The DNA of the CDR3 is TGTGCCAGCAGCCCCGCGGGACAGGGCCTCTACGAGCAGTACTTC. This gives the protein CASSPAGQGLYEQYF.

Comment on this clone: This likely comes from a read error, as the CDR3 has no conserved phenylalanine or tryptophan at its end. The DNA is omitted, as the CDR3 cannot be located on it reliably, and the CDR3 follows TCRdb's listing. J is TRBJ1-3 and V is TRBV30; the table gives TRBD1 as D, unverified against the DNA. The CDR3 is 13 amino acids long, termini counted. Germline V CDR1 and CDR2: GTSNPN, SVGIG (reference sequence). Here the CDR3 reads CAWSVGAGFEMVL.

The chain recombines TRBV11-2 with TRBJ2-5; no definite D call. V gave up 5 bases and J gave up 1 base, with 8 bases separating them. The CDR3 is made up of 13 amino acids. CDR1 and CDR2 from the germline V gene are SGHAT and FQNNGV. The CDR3 region has the DNA TGTGCCAGCAGCATAGGAGTCCAAGAGACCCAGTACTTC. Translating gives CASSIGVQETQYF.

The chain recombines TRBV7-8 with TRBJ2-7; 9 bases agree with TRBD2. From germline, CDR1 is SGHVS and CDR2 FQNEAQ. The CDR3 sequence is 15 residues long. Trimming at V came to 5 bases and at J to 3 bases, leaving 8 bases not matched to a gene. This CDR3 reads CASSPRGSGSYEQYF. CDR3 DNA sequence: TGTGCCAGCAGCCCCCGGGGTAGCGGGAGCTACGAGCAGTACTTC.

The gene calls are TRBV7-9 and TRBJ2-7; no firm D call. Between the trimmed V and J ends, which lost 5 bases and 3 bases, there was a span of 11 bases. Germline CDR1 reads SEHNR; CDR2 reads FQNEAQ (reference sequence). The CDR3 runs to 13 residues. This chain's CDR3 is CASSVRAGYEQYF. The CDR3 DNA reads as TGTGCCAGCAGCGTCCGTGCAGGCTACGAGCAGTACTTC.

This clone appeared once. The chain couples TRBV2 to TRBJ2-5; the D gene is possibly TRBD1 (6 bases). The germline gives CDR1 SNHLY, CDR2 FYNNEI. With 4 bases removed from V and 5 bases from J, the gap between germline ends came to 20 bases. This CDR3 is built from 16 residues. The DNA of the CDR3 is TGTGCCAGCAGTGCTAGGGGTAACTTGCAGGGGGAGACCCAGTACTTC. Protein product: CASSARGNLQGETQYF.

The rearrangement links TRBV10-2 to TRBJ1-5; 9 bases map to TRBD1. CDR1 and CDR2 from the germline V gene are WSHSY and SAAADI. Germline trimming cut 6 bases from V and 4 bases from J; bases unmatched to any gene: 4. CDR3 length: 14 amino acids. DNA of the CDR3: TGCGCCAGCAGCACGGGGACAGGGAATCAGCCCCAGCATTTT. Protein: CASSTGTGNQPQHF.

This chain links TRBV10-3 with TRBJ2-3; 7 bases match TRBD2. Germline V gives CDR1 ENHRY, CDR2 SYGVKD. V was pared by 0 bases and J by 0 bases, with 9 bases of the junction left unmatched. There are 18 residues in the CDR3. CDR3 sequence: CAISESWGGPGSTDTQYF. As DNA, the CDR3 is TGTGCCATCAGTGAGTCTTGGGGAGGGCCGGGAAGCACAGATACGCAGTATTTT.

J is TRBJ1-5 and V is TRBV2; 8 positions match TRBD1. Germline V gene sequence: CDR1 SNHLY, CDR2 FYNNEI. The length of the CDR3 is 13 residues. Losses at the gene ends were 6 bases for V and 4 bases for J; bases not matched to a gene: 2. The CDR3 loop is CASRDRENQPQHF. In DNA, the CDR3 is TGTGCCAGCAGGGACAGGGAAAATCAGCCCCAGCATTTT.

The table lists this clone with a count of one. The chain employs TRBV21-1 and TRBJ2-3; TRBD2 is the table's D call and was not checked against the DNA. TRBV21-1 is described as a pseudogene. This CDR3 has 13 residues. CDR3 nucleotide sequence: TGTGCCAGCAGCCACCATGGGGGGGATACGCAGTATTTT. Translated, it gives CASSHHGGDTQYF.

V gene TRBV4-1 combines with J gene TRBJ2-2; 8 bases map to TRBD1. Trimming at V came to 1 base and at J to 5 bases, leaving 3 bases not matched to a gene. This CDR3 contains 15 residues. Germline lookup yields CDR1 MGHRA and CDR2 YSYEKL. CDR3 residues: CASSQGQGRTGELFF. The CDR3, as DNA: TGCGCCAGCAGCCAAGGACAGGGGCGGACCGGGGAGCTGTTTTTT.

The rearrangement joins TRBV7-2 to TRBJ1-1, with 7 bases that match TRBD1. V lost 7 bases, J lost 4 bases, and 6 bases stayed unmatched. Germline lookup yields CDR1 SGHTA and CDR2 FQGNSA. CDR3 size: 13 residues. The CDR3 reads CASILQGSTEAFF. DNA for the CDR3: TGTGCCAGCATACTACAGGGGAGCACTGAAGCTTTCTTT.

The chain links TRBV4-2 to TRBJ1-1; D unresolved. The germline V gene has CDR1 LGHNA and CDR2 YNFKEQ. The CDR3 extends over 12 amino acids. Trimming stripped 2 bases from V and 2 bases from J, with 3 bases between. The CDR3 nucleotides read TGTGCCAGCAGCCAACTAAACACTGAAGCTTTCTTT. Its protein is CASSQLNTEAFF.

The chain employs TRBV20-1 and TRBJ2-7; weak D call: TRBD1 (6 bases). From germline, CDR1 is DFQATT and CDR2 SNEGSKA (reference sequence). This CDR3 has 10 amino acids. Between the trimmed V and J ends, which lost 4 bases and 5 bases, there was a span of 6 bases. The CDR3 DNA reads TGCAGTGCTACAGGGGACGAGCAGTACTTC. It codes for CSATGDEQYF.

This clone was detected only a few times. The rearrangement uses TRBV4-2 and TRBJ2-7, with 8 bases that match TRBD1. The CDR3 has 17 amino acids. V lost 0 bases and J lost 5; bases outside the gene matches: 12. CDR1 and CDR2 (germline): LGHNA, YNFKEQ. The CDR3 nucleotides read TGTGCCAGCAGCCAAGAGGGATGGACAGGGAATCACCACGAGCAGTACTTC. Residues: CASSQEGWTGNHHEQYF.

The genes are TRBV20-1 and TRBJ2-7; TRBD1 is a possible D gene (5 bases). Germline V gene sequence: CDR1 DFQATT, CDR2 SNEGSKA (reference sequence). The V gene lost 6 bases and the J gene lost 4 bases, with 10 bases spanning the gap. This CDR3 has 11 amino acids. CDR3 bases: TGCAGTGCGCGAACAGGTTACGAGCAGTACTTC. Encoded protein: CSARTGYEQYF.

This sequence joins TRBV6-6 and TRBJ1-2, with TRBD1 as a possible D gene (6 bases). The CDR3 loop spans 13 amino acids. V was cut by 8 bases and J by 1 base, with 11 bases left in between. Germline V gene lookup returns CDR1 MNHNY and CDR2 SVGAGI (reference sequence). The CDR3 coding sequence is TGTGCCAGCCGCCCAGGGGTTAACTATGGCTACACCTTC. Its protein is CASRPGVNYGYTF.

CDR3 loop: CASSFSDSRYGYTF. CDR3 nucleotide sequence: TGTGCCAGCAGTTTCTCCGACAGTAGATATGGCTACACCTTC. The rearrangement links TRBV27 to TRBJ1-2, with TRBD1 as a possible D gene (5 bases). Between the trimmed V and J ends, which lost 3 bases and 5 bases, there was a span of 13 bases. Looked up from germline, CDR1 is MNHEY and CDR2 is SMNVEV (reference sequence). The length of the CDR3 is 14 residues.

The chain has TRBV7-8 and TRBJ2-7, with no clear D. Germline CDR1 and CDR2: SGHVS and FQNEAQ. The CDR3 is 12 residues long. Deletions cut 6 bases from V and 2 bases from J, with 8 bases between. The CDR3 protein is CASRVRPYEQYF. CDR3 in DNA: TGTGCCAGCAGAGTCAGGCCCTACGAGCAGTACTTC.